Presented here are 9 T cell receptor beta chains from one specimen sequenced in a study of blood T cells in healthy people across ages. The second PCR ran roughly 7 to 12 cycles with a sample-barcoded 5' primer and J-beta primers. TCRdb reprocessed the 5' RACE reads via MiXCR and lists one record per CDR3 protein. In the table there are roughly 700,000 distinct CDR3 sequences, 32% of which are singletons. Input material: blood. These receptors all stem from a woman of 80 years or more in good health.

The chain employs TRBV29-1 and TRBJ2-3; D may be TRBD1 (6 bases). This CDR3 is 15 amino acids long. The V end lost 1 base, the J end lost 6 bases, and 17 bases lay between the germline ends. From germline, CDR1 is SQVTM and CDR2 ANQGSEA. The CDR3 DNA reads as TGCAGCGTTGAAGTCGGGGCAGGGGCGGTTGATACGCAGTATTTT. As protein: CSVEVGAGAVDTQYF.

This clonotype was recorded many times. This CDR3 reads CASSLAQERGSKNIQYF. The CDR3, as DNA: TGTGCCAGCAGTTTAGCGCAGGAGCGGGGGAGCAAAAACATTCAGTACTTC. The chain joins TRBV12-3 or TRBV12-4 to TRBJ2-4; the match to TRBD2 covers 8 bases. CDR3 size: 17 residues. V shed 0 bases and J 3 bases; nucleotides not matched to a gene: 7.

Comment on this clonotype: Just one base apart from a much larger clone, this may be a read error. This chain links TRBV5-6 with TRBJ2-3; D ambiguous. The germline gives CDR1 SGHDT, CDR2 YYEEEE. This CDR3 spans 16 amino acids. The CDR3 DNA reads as TGTGCCGGCAGCGCTGGGATTAAACCTAGCACAGATACGCAGTATTTT. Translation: CAGSAGIKPSTDTQYF.

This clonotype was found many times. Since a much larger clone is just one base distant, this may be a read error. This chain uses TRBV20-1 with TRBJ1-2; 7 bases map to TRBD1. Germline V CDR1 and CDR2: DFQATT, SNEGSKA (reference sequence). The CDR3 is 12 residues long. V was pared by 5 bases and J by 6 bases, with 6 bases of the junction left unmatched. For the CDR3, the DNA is TGCAGTGCTCCGAGGGGGCGGGATGGCTACACCTTC. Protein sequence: CSAPRGRDGYTF.

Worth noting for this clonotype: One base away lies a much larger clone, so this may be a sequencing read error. As DNA, the CDR3 is TGCAGCGTTGACGGGACAGGTGGTGGCTACACCTTC. It translates to CSVDGTGGGYTF. V usage is TRBV29-1 and J usage is TRBJ1-2; 8 bases map to TRBD1. CDR1 SQVTM and CDR2 ANQGSEA come from the germline V gene. With 3 bases clipped from V and 7 bases from J, the junction kept 4 bases outside the gene matches. This CDR3 is built from 12 residues.

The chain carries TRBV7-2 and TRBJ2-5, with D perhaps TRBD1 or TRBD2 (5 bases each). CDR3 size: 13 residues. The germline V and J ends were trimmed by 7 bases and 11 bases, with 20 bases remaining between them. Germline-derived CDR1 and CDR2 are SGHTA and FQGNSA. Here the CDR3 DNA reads TGTGCCAGCACCGGGACCGGCTTGGGGGAGCAGTACTTC. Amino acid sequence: CASTGTGLGEQYF. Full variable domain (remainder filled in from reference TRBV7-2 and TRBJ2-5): GAGVSQSPSNKVTEKGKDVELRCDPISGHTALYWYRQSLGQGLEFLIYFQGNSAPDKSGLPSDRFSAERTGGSVSTLTIQRTQQEDSAVYLCASTGTGLGEQYFGPGTRLLVL.

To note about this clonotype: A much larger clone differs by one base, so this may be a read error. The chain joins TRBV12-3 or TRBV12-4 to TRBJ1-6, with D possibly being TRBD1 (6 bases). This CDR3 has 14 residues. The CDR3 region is CVSREDLGGSALHF. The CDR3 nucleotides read TGTGTCAGCAGGGAGGACCTAGGGGGTTCGGCCCTCCACTTT.

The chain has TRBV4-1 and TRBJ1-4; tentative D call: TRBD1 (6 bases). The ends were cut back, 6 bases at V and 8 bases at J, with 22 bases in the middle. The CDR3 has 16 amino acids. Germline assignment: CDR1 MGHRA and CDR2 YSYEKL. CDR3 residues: CASRGTVWGRREKLFF. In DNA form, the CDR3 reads TGCGCCAGCAGGGGCACCGTTTGGGGGCGCCGCGAAAAACTGTTTTTT.

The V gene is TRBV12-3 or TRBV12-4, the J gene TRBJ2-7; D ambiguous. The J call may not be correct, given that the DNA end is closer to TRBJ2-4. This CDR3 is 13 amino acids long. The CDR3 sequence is CASTGSPGHIQYF. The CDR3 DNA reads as TGTGCCAGCACCGGGTCCCCCGGTCACATTCAGTACTTC.